This is a list of T cell receptor beta chains from one sample in a study of OX40 agonist ivuxolimab in advanced cancers. This table comes from immunoSEQ multiplex PCR, and its TCRdb copy is limited to in-frame clones, with some not included. This table has 100,000 to 150,000 clones, roughly 90% appearing once. Sequencing used CD4+ or CD8+ T cells sorted from blood, obtained in a trial of the OX40 agonist ivuxolimab. These TCRs come from an adult with an advanced solid tumor such as melanoma, head and neck, liver or kidney cancer. CDR3s include the opening cysteine and the closing phenylalanine or tryptophan. D genes are given only for firm matches. Part of the rows lack a size; the others show once, few, many or a class for expanded clones.

CDR3 protein | CDR3 DNA | J gene | D gene | CDR3 length | clone size | V gene
CASGQGRSSYEQYF | TGTGCCAGCGGACAGGGTAGGAGCTCCTACGAGCAGTACTTC | TRBJ2-7 | TRBD1 | 14 | few | TRBV27
CASRILDTSSNTEAFF | TGTGCCAGCAGGATACTGGATACCTCTTCGAACACTGAAGCTTTCTTT | TRBJ1-1 | - | 16 | - | TRBV2
CASSPHITGELFF | TGTGCCAGCAGCCCTCACATCACCGGGGAGCTGTTTTTT | TRBJ2-2 | - | 13 | - | TRBV11-3
CASMATDTQYF | TGTGCCAGCATGGCTACGGATACGCAGTATTTT | TRBJ2-3 | - | 11 | - | TRBV2
CASSYSWENTEAFF | TGTGCCAGCAGTTACTCTTGGGAGAACACTGAAGCTTTCTTT | TRBJ1-1 | - | 14 | once | TRBV6-5
CASSFPGELFF | TGTGCCAGCAGTTTCCCCGGGGAGCTGTTTTTT | TRBJ2-2 | - | 11 | - | TRBV28
CASSPAGAGYGYTF | TGTGCCAGCTCACCAGCCGGGGCAGGGTATGGCTACACCTTC | TRBJ1-2 | - | 14 | - | TRBV18
CASSYGGSMNTEAFF | TGTGCCAGCAGTTACGGGGGGAGTATGAACACTGAAGCTTTCTTT | TRBJ1-1 | - | 15 | - | TRBV6-5
CASSYPRTGSYSNQPQHF | TGTGCCAGCAGTTACCCCCGGACAGGTAGTTATAGCAATCAGCCCCAGCATTTT | TRBJ1-5 | TRBD1 | 18 | - | TRBV28
CSATSGRNEQFF | TGCAGCGCGACTAGCGGGAGGAATGAGCAGTTCTTC | TRBJ2-1 | TRBD2 | 12 | - | TRBV29-1
CASSTTNTEAFF | TGTGCCAGCAGCACGACAAACACTGAAGCTTTCTTT | TRBJ1-1 | - | 12 | once | TRBV11-2
CASSAGTGYGNQPQHF | TGTGCCAGCAGTGCCGGGACAGGGTATGGCAATCAGCCCCAGCATTTT | TRBJ1-5 | TRBD1 | 16 | once | TRBV2
CASSPRADTQYF | TGTGCCAGCAGCCCCCGGGCAGATACGCAGTATTTT | TRBJ2-3 | - | 12 | - | TRBV4-2
CASKSRGQSYEQYF | TGTGCCAGCAAGAGTAGGGGACAATCCTACGAGCAGTACTTC | TRBJ2-7 | - | 14 | - | TRBV6-6
CASSHQENIQYF | TGTGCCAGCAGTCACCAGGAAAACATTCAGTACTTC | TRBJ2-4 | - | 12 | - | TRBV14
CASSSSDSRLTEAFF | TGCGCCAGCAGCTCCTCGGACAGTAGACTCACTGAAGCTTTCTTT | TRBJ1-1 | - | 15 | - | TRBV5-1
CASSQERETQYF | TGTGCCAGCAGCCAAGAACGAGAGACCCAGTACTTC | TRBJ2-5 | - | 12 | - | TRBV4-2
CASSWRSGGEQFF | TGTGCCAGCAGTTGGAGGAGCGGGGGTGAGCAGTTCTTC | TRBJ2-1 | TRBD2 | 13 | once | TRBV27
CSAGQGTDTQYF | TGCAGCGCCGGACAGGGAACAGATACGCAGTATTTT | TRBJ2-3 | TRBD1 | 12 | - | TRBV29-1
CATSRYTTDTQYF | TGTGCCACCAGCAGATACACCACAGATACGCAGTATTTT | TRBJ2-3 | - | 13 | - | TRBV15
CASSQGGGTHYEQYF | TGTGCCAGCAGCCAGGGGGGCGGGACCCACTACGAGCAGTACTTC | TRBJ2-7 | - | 15 | once | TRBV11-3
CAIGGNPSYEQYF | TGTGCCATCGGCGGGAACCCATCCTACGAGCAGTACTTC | TRBJ2-7 | - | 13 | - | TRBV28
CATQPRGGRDVGYGYTF | TGTGCCACACAGCCCCGGGGGGGTAGGGACGTAGGCTATGGCTACACCTTC | TRBJ1-2 | - | 17 | - | TRBV19
CSVLTGAPETQYF | TGCAGCGTTTTGACGGGCGCCCCCGAGACCCAGTACTTC | TRBJ2-5 | - | 13 | - | TRBV29-1
CASSTGGGTDTQYF | TGTGCCAGCTCAACCGGGGGCGGCACAGATACGCAGTATTTT | TRBJ2-3 | - | 14 | - | TRBV18
CASSLHANQPQHF | TGTGCCAGCAGTTTGCATGCAAATCAGCCCCAGCATTTT | TRBJ1-5 | - | 13 | - | TRBV6-1
CASSARTGTGGIKSSGANVLTF | TGTGCCAGCAGTGCCAGAACCGGGACAGGGGGTATTAAGAGCTCTGGGGCCAACGTCCTGACTTTC | TRBJ2-6 | TRBD1 | 22 | - | TRBV28
CASSLVPGQTDTQYF | TGTGCCAGCAGCTTAGTTCCGGGACAAACAGATACGCAGTATTTT | TRBJ2-3 | - | 15 | - | TRBV7-2
CSVEWAGTYEQYF | TGCAGCGTTGAATGGGCAGGTACCTACGAGCAGTACTTC | TRBJ2-7 | - | 13 | once | TRBV29-1
CASSTPGAPSYEQYF | TGTGCCAGCAGCACCCCCGGGGCCCCTTCCTACGAGCAGTACTTC | TRBJ2-7 | - | 15 | - | TRBV5-4
CASSVAVAGGDEQYF | TGTGCCAGCAGCGTAGCAGTAGCGGGAGGGGACGAGCAGTACTTC | TRBJ2-7 | TRBD2 | 15 | - | TRBV9
CASSLGTARWDGYTF | TGTGCCAGCAGCTTGGGAACTGCCAGGTGGGATGGCTACACCTTC | TRBJ1-2 | - | 15 | - | TRBV13
CASSFDTRAGHEQFF | TGTGCCAGCAGCTTCGATACCCGGGCGGGACATGAGCAGTTCTTC | TRBJ2-1 | - | 15 | - | TRBV5-4
CASRHGQGPGEQYF | TGTGCCAGCAGACACGGACAGGGGCCGGGCGAGCAGTACTTC | TRBJ2-7 | TRBD1 | 14 | - | TRBV6-5
CATQGAFTNGYTF | TGTGCCACGCAGGGGGCGTTCACGAATGGCTACACCTTC | TRBJ1-2 | TRBD1 | 13 | - | TRBV27
CATPLVDRHLYEQYF | TGTGCCACTCCGTTGGTGGACCGACACCTTTACGAGCAGTACTTC | TRBJ2-7 | - | 15 | - | TRBV6-4
CATSSEPLRGLANEKLFF | TGTGCCACCAGCAGTGAACCCCTCAGAGGCCTGGCTAATGAAAAACTGTTTTTT | TRBJ1-4 | - | 18 | - | TRBV15
CASSSTGHEQYF | TGTGCCAGCTCATCAACAGGGCACGAGCAGTACTTC | TRBJ2-7 | - | 12 | - | TRBV18
CASRSGGGYEQYF | TGTGCCAGCAGGTCGGGAGGGGGGTACGAGCAGTACTTC | TRBJ2-7 | TRBD2 | 13 | - | TRBV6-6
CASSPYDGSHSYEQYF | TGTGCCAGCTCACCGTACGACGGGAGCCACTCCTACGAGCAGTACTTC | TRBJ2-7 | - | 16 | - | TRBV18
CASRPDRAQPQHF | TGTGCCAGCAGGCCCGACAGGGCGCAGCCCCAGCATTTT | TRBJ1-5 | TRBD1 | 13 | - | TRBV6-1
CASSLAGGAVLYEQYF | TGTGCCAGCAGCTTAGCTGGGGGAGCGGTTCTCTACGAGCAGTACTTC | TRBJ2-7 | - | 16 | - | TRBV7-8
CASSIGEIPYGYTF | TGTGCCAGTAGTATCGGGGAGATCCCGTATGGCTACACCTTC | TRBJ1-2 | - | 14 | - | TRBV19
CASRQTGSSNQPQHF | TGCGCCAGCAGACAAACAGGGTCTAGCAATCAGCCCCAGCATTTT | TRBJ1-5 | - | 15 | - | TRBV5-1
CASSPLAGGPPNEQFF | TGTGCTAGCAGCCCCTTAGCGGGAGGGCCGCCCAATGAGCAGTTCTTC | TRBJ2-1 | TRBD2 | 16 | - | TRBV7-7